This T cell receptor (beta chain) was identified in a study of control samples from healthy donors and cancer patients. The CDR3 consists of 12 residues. V was clipped by 4 bases and J by 6 bases; unmatched bases: 2. Germline V gene data show CDR1 as SGHTA and CDR2 as FQGNSA. Data came from immunoSEQ multiplex PCR; TCRdb stores just in-frame clones and leaves some out. The sample records tens of thousands of clones, around 90% being singletons. The chain joins TRBV7-2 to TRBJ2-7; 8 positions match TRBD1. Material: formalin-fixed, paraffin-embedded tissue. This receptor was taken from a female donor with melanoma. CDR3 sequence: CASSSTGGEQYF. The CDR3 nucleotides are TGTGCCAGCAGCTCTACAGGGGGCGAGCAGTACTTC.